The rows below give T cell receptor beta chains drawn from one sample of a study of identical twins. TCRdb re-called the 5' RACE reads with MiXCR, one entry per CDR3 protein. The repertoire holds about 900,000 distinct CDR3 sequences, with 10% to 15% as singletons. The sample was also linked to a second study, of yellow fever vaccine responses in identical twins.

Material for sequencing was PBMCs. These receptors came from a woman aged 18-29 years in good health. The conserved cysteine and the conserved F or W are not part of the CDR3 here.

CDR3 protein	V gene	J gene
ASSSPTGVGTEAF	TRBV7-9	TRBJ1-1
ASRPTGANTGELF	TRBV7-9	TRBJ2-2
ASRTLNNSGGPSTGSTQY	TRBV7-9	TRBJ2-3
ASSHPRAGETQY	TRBV4-1	TRBJ2-5
ASSSDRGVPEAF	TRBV5-1	TRBJ1-1
ASSLSALRSTTYEQY	TRBV7-6	TRBJ2-7
ASSPARSGHYEQF	TRBV28	TRBJ2-1
ASSDFPSGVGNEQF	TRBV6-1	TRBJ2-1
SATRDTLGEQY	TRBV20-1	TRBJ2-7
SVHHRDLDNEQF	TRBV29-1	TRBJ2-1